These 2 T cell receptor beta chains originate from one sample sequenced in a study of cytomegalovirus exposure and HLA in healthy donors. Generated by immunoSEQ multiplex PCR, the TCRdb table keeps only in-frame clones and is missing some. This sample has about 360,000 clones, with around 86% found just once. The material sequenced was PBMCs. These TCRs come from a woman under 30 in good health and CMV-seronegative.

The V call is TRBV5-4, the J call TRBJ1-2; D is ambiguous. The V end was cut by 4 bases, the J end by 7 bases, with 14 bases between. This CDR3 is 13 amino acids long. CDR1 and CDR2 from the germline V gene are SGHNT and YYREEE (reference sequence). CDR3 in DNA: TGTGCCAGCAGCCCGGATCCAACGGGTGGCTACACCTTC. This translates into CASSPDPTGGYTF.

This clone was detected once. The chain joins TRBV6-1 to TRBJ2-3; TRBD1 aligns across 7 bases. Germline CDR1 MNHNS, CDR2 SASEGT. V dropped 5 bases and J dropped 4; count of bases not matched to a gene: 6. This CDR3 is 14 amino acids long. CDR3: CASSTGTVADTQYF. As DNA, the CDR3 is TGTGCCAGCAGTACCGGGACAGTTGCAGATACGCAGTATTTT.